This TCR beta chain was recorded in a study of Graves' ophthalmopathy and Graves' hyperthyroidism (dated by TCRdb to 2016 to 2019). Looking at the study overall: Peripheral blood was collected at initial diagnosis, before any treatment. Following sampling, methimazole starting at 30 mg daily was administered to hyperthyroidism patients, and high-dose intravenous methylprednisolone was administered to ophthalmopathy patients. In a handful of hyperthyroidism patients, the T-cell repertoires found in thyroid tissue were compared with those found in blood. The independent validation cohort included approximately 19 hyperthyroidism patients plus 17 patients who later progressed from hyperthyroidism to ophthalmopathy. The study used signatures of the TCR beta repertoire to tell Graves' ophthalmopathy apart from Graves' hyperthyroidism and to predict which patients would progress to ophthalmopathy. In total, 135 blood samples were TCR-sequenced: 40 to 45 ophthalmopathy, approximately 80 hyperthyroidism and roughly 17 hyperthyroidism-to-ophthalmopathy patients. To explore V-J signatures that separate ophthalmopathy from hyperthyroidism, a discovery set of about a hundred patients was enrolled, consisting of about 45 with ophthalmopathy and 57 with stable hyperthyroidism.

Ophthalmopathy patients had moderately to severely active disease, Clinical Activity Score of at least 3, NOSPECS grade of at least 4, and disease duration under 3 months. Patients with other autoimmune diseases, uncontrolled infections, pregnancy or lactation were excluded from the study. Diagnosis relied on clinical symptoms, serum thyroxine, TRAb, thyroid ultrasound and orbital computed tomography. Ficoll-Paque density gradient centrifugation was used to isolate PBMCs from around 10 ml of fresh peripheral blood. Total RNA was extracted using Trizol reagent, and RNA quality was checked on an Agilent 2100 Bioanalyzer. What the work shows at the level of the full study, not this receptor alone: In validation, the model predicted ophthalmopathy progression with about 70% sensitivity and roughly 72% specificity; some twelve predicted patients were CT-confirmed with GO in a median of about 6.1 months. Sample size was not predetermined statistically, and investigators were not blinded to group allocation. Ophthalmopathy was separated from stable hyperthyroidism by the 13-signature model with 85% to 90% sensitivity and just under 84% specificity in cross-validation and with 80%/75% in the test set. Most expanded thyroid clonotypes with frequency above 0.001 were also detected in blood, suggesting blood repertoires may reflect the thyroid immune response.

Regarding this clonotype: Its specific antigen is unknown. Base-call qualities are not available, and no considerably larger clone is one nucleotide away.

TCR beta CDR3 regions were amplified from RNA transcripts for repertoire sequencing. A first-round RT-PCR used HTBI primers with the Qiagen OneStep RT-PCR kit, followed by a second-round multiplex PCR, size selection and purification. Libraries were sequenced on an Illumina HiSeq2000 using paired-end 100 bp reads. The authors' pipeline ran thus. SOAPnuke was used to process the reads, throwing out any read that had adapters, had uncalled bases, had a mean Phred below 15, or lacked an exact constant-primer or identifier match. COPE v1.2.5 was used to merge high-quality paired reads. Each unique nucleotide sequence was defined as a clonotype, and clonotypes were aligned to IMGT TRB V, D and J references with MiTCR v1.1. The analysis was limited to V-J combinations with a frequency above 0.0001, which together covered more than 98% of repertoires. For each V-J combination, a TCR clonal expansion and chaos score was defined as F50 clonal expansion divided by the chaos observed in the TCRdist matrix. Welch's t-statistics and random forest were used to narrow the features down to about twelve V-J combinations, which were then fed into a naive Bayes classifier. Thyroid-blood repertoire similarity was quantified with the Morisita-Horn index. TCRdb itself trimmed the public reads at Q25 with fastp, ran MiXCR and retained productive beta chains. CDR3 protein sequences are deduplicated, and each keeps its most common genes and DNA. TCRdb's processing, not the authors' own work, is the source of the V and J calls. The sample records around 600,000 distinct CDR3 sequences, over 40% of which are singletons. The ten largest clones represent 3.3% of the sample.

A distance of 16 bases separates the germline ends of V and J, which lose 7 bases and 0 bases respectively. The CDR3 has 15 amino acids, counting the end cysteine and phenylalanine. The read is trimmed to its CDR3 DNA, 45 bases read in frame from base 1. The germline V gene (reference sequence) provides CDR1 LNHDA and CDR2 SQIVND. Sequenced: peripheral blood. The clonotype originates from an adult man with Graves' ophthalmopathy. Recombination linked TRBV19 to TRBJ2-7; perhaps TRBD1 is the D gene, with 6 bases matching. The nucleotide sequence reads as follows: TGTGCCAGTAATCCTGACAGGATTAGCTCCTACGAGCAGTACTTC. This translates into CASNPDRISSYEQYF.